This T cell receptor beta chain was sequenced during a study of regulatory T cells in long-lasting Graves disease. The time point: newly diagnosed GD, antithyroid drugs for less than 3 months. Construction of the TCR library relied on RNA isolated from PBMCs. Libraries of TCR beta came from iRepertoire HTBI primers plus Arm-PCR of CDR3 regions. TCRdb fed the multiplex PCR reads into MiXCR, producing one record per CDR3 protein. The sample consists of 200,000 to 250,000 distinct CDR3 sequences, less than 20% of them appearing once. The germline V gene encodes CDR1 SEHNR and CDR2 FQNEAQ (reference sequence). The length of the CDR3 is 17 residues. The junction had 7 bases not matched to a gene; V was cut back by 4 bases and J by 0 bases. These data also featured in a second study, about T cells in Graves' hyperthyroidism and ophthalmopathy.

The sequence was obtained from a woman aged 25 to 45 with Graves disease. The chain couples TRBV7-9 to TRBJ1-3; TRBD1 matches 9 bases. Here the sequenced sample was peripheral blood mononuclear cells (PBMCs), taken at new diagnosis, from a patient treated with antithyroid drugs. CDR3 nucleotides: TGTGCCAGCAGCTCTATCGGACAGGGGAGCTCTGGAAACACCATATATTTT. This encodes CASSSIGQGSSGNTIYF.